This T cell receptor beta chain came from a study of CXCR3-negative and CXCR3-positive naive CD8 T cells. Notes on the study in general: Comparably high diversity was seen in both naive subsets, and much lower diversity in memory CD8+ cells.

Germline CDR1 reads DFQATT; CDR2 reads SNEGSKA (reference sequence). The CDR3 spans 13 residues. Measured by frequency, this clonotype is medium-sized (0.01 to 0.1%). Its antigen is currently unknown. Libraries were UMI-labeled 5' RACE TRB cDNA. TCRdb re-analyzed the 5' RACE reads; it lists each CDR3 protein once, without DNA. The clone table shows 6,000 to 8,500 distinct CDR3 sequences, with the ten largest holding approximately 1.6%. Material: naive CXCR3- CD8+ T cells from blood. The sample's subset: CD45RO-CCR7+CD27+CD95- naive CD8+ T cells lacking CXCR3 (TNR3-). This receptor was taken from a human donor in good health. Some clones in this sample may be carry-over from other donors' samples. The rearrangement links TRBV20-1 to TRBJ2-7. This CDR3 is CSAFTADSYEQYF.